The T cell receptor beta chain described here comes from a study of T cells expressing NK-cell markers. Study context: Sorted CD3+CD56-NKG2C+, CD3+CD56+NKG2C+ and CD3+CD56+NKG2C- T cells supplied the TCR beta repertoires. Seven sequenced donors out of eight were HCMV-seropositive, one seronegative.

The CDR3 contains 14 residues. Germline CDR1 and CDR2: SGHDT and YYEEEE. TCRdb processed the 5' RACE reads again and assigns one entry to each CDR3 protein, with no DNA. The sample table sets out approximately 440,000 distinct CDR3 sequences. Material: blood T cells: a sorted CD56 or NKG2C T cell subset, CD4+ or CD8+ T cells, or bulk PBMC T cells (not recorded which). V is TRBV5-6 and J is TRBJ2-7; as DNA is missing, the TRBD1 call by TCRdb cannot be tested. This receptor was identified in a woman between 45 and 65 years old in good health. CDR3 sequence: CASSLAGGAYEQYF.